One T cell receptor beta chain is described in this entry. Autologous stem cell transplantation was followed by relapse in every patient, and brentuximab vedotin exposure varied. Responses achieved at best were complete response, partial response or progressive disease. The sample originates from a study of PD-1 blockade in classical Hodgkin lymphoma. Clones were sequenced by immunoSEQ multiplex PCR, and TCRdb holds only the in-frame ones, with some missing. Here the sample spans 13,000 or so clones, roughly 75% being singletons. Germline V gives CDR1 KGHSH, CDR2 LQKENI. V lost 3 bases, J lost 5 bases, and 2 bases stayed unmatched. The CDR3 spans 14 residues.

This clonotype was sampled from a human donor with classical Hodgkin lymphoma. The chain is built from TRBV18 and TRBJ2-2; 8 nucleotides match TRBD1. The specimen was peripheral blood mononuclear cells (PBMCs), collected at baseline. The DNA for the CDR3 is TGTGCCAGCTCACCTTACAGGGGGACCGGGGAGCTGTTTTTT. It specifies CASSPYRGTGELFF. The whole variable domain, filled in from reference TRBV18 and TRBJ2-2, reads NAGVMQNPRHLVRRRGQEARLRCSPMKGHSHVYWYRQLPEEGLKFMVYLQKENIIDESGMPKERFSAEFPKEGPSILRIQQVVRGDSAAYFCASSPYRGTGELFFGEGSRLTVL.